A selection of T cell receptor beta chains follows, all from one sample in a study of T cells in Graves' hyperthyroidism and ophthalmopathy. TCRdb re-called the multiplex PCR reads with MiXCR, one entry per CDR3 protein. The table has hundreds of thousands of distinct CDR3 sequences, 12% to 15% seen once; the top ten hold roughly 10%. The sequencing sample was made of blood. These receptors were collected from a woman aged 18 to 35 with Graves' hyperthyroidism. The CDR3 runs from the conserved cysteine through the conserved F or W.

J gene: TRBJ2-5; V gene: TRBV15; CDR3 length: 14; CDR3 protein: CATSRVRREGTQYF
J gene: TRBJ2-1; V gene: TRBV20-1; CDR3 length: 16; CDR3 protein: CSAILSTSGSYNEQFF
J gene: TRBJ1-4; V gene: TRBV18; CDR3 length: 15; CDR3 protein: CASSPPAGRNEKLFF
J gene: TRBJ1-2; V gene: TRBV30; CDR3 length: 13; CDR3 protein: CAWRESWDYGYTF
J gene: TRBJ2-1; V gene: TRBV10-2; CDR3 length: 15; CDR3 protein: CASSTGTSGAAKQFF
J gene: TRBJ1-1; V gene: TRBV28; CDR3 length: 18; CDR3 protein: CASSTGRRGGEIGTEAFF
J gene: TRBJ2-6; V gene: TRBV7-8; CDR3 length: 17; CDR3 protein: CASSPGWGSSGANVLTF
J gene: TRBJ1-4; V gene: TRBV28; CDR3 length: 16; CDR3 protein: CASSFEPFATNEKLFF
J gene: TRBJ2-5; V gene: TRBV18; CDR3 length: 15; CDR3 protein: CASSPPSPAGETQYF
J gene: TRBJ1-5; V gene: TRBV6-1; CDR3 length: 16; CDR3 protein: CASRVPRGGSGQPQHF
J gene: TRBJ2-6; V gene: TRBV6-1; CDR3 length: 14; CDR3 protein: CASTRSPGANVLTF
J gene: TRBJ1-1; V gene: TRBV2; CDR3 length: 14; CDR3 protein: CASTYRGLNTEAFF
J gene: TRBJ2-2; V gene: TRBV30; CDR3 length: 13; CDR3 protein: CAWASGNTGELFF
J gene: TRBJ2-3; V gene: TRBV3-1; CDR3 length: 13; CDR3 protein: CASSPWGEDTQYF
J gene: TRBJ1-2; V gene: TRBV27; CDR3 length: 13; CDR3 protein: CASSYGQGLGYTF
J gene: TRBJ2-7; V gene: TRBV3-1; CDR3 length: 15; CDR3 protein: CASSRVPGQSYEQYF
J gene: TRBJ2-3; V gene: TRBV7-9; CDR3 length: 15; CDR3 protein: CASTFRLAAQDTQYF
J gene: TRBJ2-1; V gene: TRBV3-1; CDR3 length: 13; CDR3 protein: CASSQGGLNEQFF
J gene: TRBJ1-5; V gene: TRBV20-1; CDR3 length: 14; CDR3 protein: CSARPGDRNQPQHF
J gene: TRBJ2-4; V gene: TRBV5-1; CDR3 length: 15; CDR3 protein: CASSLVSGKGNIQYF
J gene: TRBJ1-5; V gene: TRBV19; CDR3 length: 17; CDR3 protein: CASSIAGQLYSNQPQHF
J gene: TRBJ1-5; V gene: TRBV5-1; CDR3 length: 13; CDR3 protein: CASTLEGGQPQHF
J gene: TRBJ2-7; V gene: TRBV14; CDR3 length: 19; CDR3 protein: CASSQEILAENTGNYEQYF
J gene: TRBJ2-3; V gene: TRBV5-1; CDR3 length: 16; CDR3 protein: CASSLLGRLDTDTQYF
J gene: TRBJ1-3; V gene: TRBV15; CDR3 length: 16; CDR3 protein: CATSQPLGTNRNTIYF
J gene: TRBJ2-5; V gene: TRBV5-6; CDR3 length: 15; CDR3 protein: CASSRGGEGEETQYF
J gene: TRBJ2-3; V gene: TRBV5-6; CDR3 length: 17; CDR3 protein: CASSYTTGSGGTDTQYF
J gene: TRBJ1-1; V gene: TRBV3-1; CDR3 length: 13; CDR3 protein: CASSQPHNTEAFF
J gene: TRBJ2-1; V gene: TRBV7-9; CDR3 length: 12; CDR3 protein: CASSPQLSEQFF
J gene: TRBJ2-1; V gene: TRBV12-3/TRBV12-4; CDR3 length: 17; CDR3 protein: CASRPWERLSSYNEQFF
J gene: TRBJ2-5; V gene: TRBV2; CDR3 length: 14; CDR3 protein: CASSEASLGETQYF
J gene: TRBJ2-2; V gene: TRBV27; CDR3 length: 17; CDR3 protein: CASSFSVGQGYTGELFF
J gene: TRBJ2-1; V gene: TRBV11-3; CDR3 length: 16; CDR3 protein: CASSLDAGGSYNEQFF
J gene: TRBJ2-7; V gene: TRBV10-3; CDR3 length: 14; CDR3 protein: CAIRLSGRAYEQYF
J gene: TRBJ2-7; V gene: TRBV24-1; CDR3 length: 15; CDR3 protein: CATSDGGGWSYEQYF
J gene: TRBJ2-5; V gene: TRBV30; CDR3 length: 15; CDR3 protein: CAWTRGAGGMETQYF
J gene: TRBJ2-1; V gene: TRBV13; CDR3 length: 12; CDR3 protein: CASSSSVNEQFF
J gene: TRBJ2-1; V gene: TRBV3-1; CDR3 length: 15; CDR3 protein: CASSQWGAGNNEQFF
J gene: TRBJ2-5; V gene: TRBV11-3; CDR3 length: 14; CDR3 protein: CASGIYRQGETQYF
J gene: TRBJ1-4; V gene: TRBV5-1; CDR3 length: 18; CDR3 protein: CASSSRPGGLATNEKLFF
J gene: TRBJ2-7; V gene: TRBV7-3; CDR3 length: 15; CDR3 protein: CASSSAGLAGDEQYF
J gene: TRBJ1-1; V gene: TRBV12-3/TRBV12-4; CDR3 length: 15; CDR3 protein: CASSSQGVVGTEAFF
J gene: TRBJ2-1; V gene: TRBV5-1; CDR3 length: 18; CDR3 protein: CASSLIPGTSGRWNEQFF
J gene: TRBJ2-2; V gene: TRBV24-1; CDR3 length: 18; CDR3 protein: CATSDFGAREGSTGELFF
J gene: TRBJ2-7; V gene: TRBV28; CDR3 length: 12; CDR3 protein: CASSFPPYEQYF
J gene: TRBJ2-3; V gene: TRBV30; CDR3 length: 17; CDR3 protein: CAWKWKALADHGDTQYF
J gene: TRBJ2-3; V gene: TRBV28; CDR3 length: 13; CDR3 protein: CASSFREIDTQYF
J gene: TRBJ1-1; V gene: TRBV4-3; CDR3 length: 14; CDR3 protein: CASSQDNRWAEAFF
J gene: TRBJ1-1; V gene: TRBV27; CDR3 length: 15; CDR3 protein: CASSLSTAMNTEAFF
J gene: TRBJ2-5; V gene: TRBV29-1; CDR3 length: 15; CDR3 protein: CSVGDGGSGSGTQYF
J gene: TRBJ1-3; V gene: TRBV27; CDR3 length: 12; CDR3 protein: CASSGYGNTIYF
J gene: TRBJ1-2; V gene: TRBV20-1; CDR3 length: 13; CDR3 protein: CSATYRRSYGYTF
J gene: TRBJ2-5; V gene: TRBV3-1; CDR3 length: 14; CDR3 protein: CASSKLAEGGTQYF
J gene: TRBJ2-7; V gene: TRBV7-8; CDR3 length: 13; CDR3 protein: CASAGQYSYEQYF
J gene: TRBJ1-2; V gene: TRBV24-1; CDR3 length: 15; CDR3 protein: CATSDPLDNGYGYTF
J gene: TRBJ1-3; V gene: TRBV29-1; CDR3 length: 13; CDR3 protein: CSVDAGGGNTIYF
J gene: TRBJ2-7; V gene: TRBV20-1; CDR3 length: 14; CDR3 protein: CSASRQHIYTGQYF
J gene: TRBJ1-6; V gene: TRBV18; CDR3 length: 15; CDR3 protein: CASSPGTGSDSPLHF
J gene: TRBJ1-1; V gene: TRBV7-9; CDR3 length: 18; CDR3 protein: CASSDRRGGSSGGTEAFF